These T cell receptor beta chains were read from a single sample in a study of CD8 T cells in Susac syndrome. Each CDR3 protein gets one entry after TCRdb re-called the immunoSEQ multiplex PCR reads with MiXCR. The profile shows approximately 160,000 distinct CDR3 sequences, approximately 93% of them singletons. The sequenced sample consisted of CD4+ T cells from PBMCs. The source is a human donor with multiple sclerosis. CDR3s include the opening cysteine and the closing phenylalanine or tryptophan. D genes are given only for firm matches.

V: TRBV5-1
J: TRBJ2-4
length: 14
D: -
CDR3: CASSFPLEENIQYF
DNA: TGCGCCAGCAGCTTTCCCCTGGAGGAAAACATTCAGTACTTC

V: TRBV5-4
J: TRBJ2-3
length: 16
D: -
CDR3: CASSSDERPSTDTQYF
DNA: TGTGCCAGCAGTTCGGATGAGCGCCCTAGCACAGATACGCAGTATTTT

V: TRBV6-1
J: TRBJ1-1
length: 11
D: -
CDR3: CASSEFTEAFF
DNA: TGTGCCAGCAGTGAATTTACTGAAGCTTTCTTT

V: TRBV30
J: TRBJ2-7
length: 14
D: -
CDR3: CAWRVGRNAYEQYF
DNA: TGTGCCTGGAGGGTCGGGCGGAACGCCTACGAGCAGTACTTC

V: TRBV5-6
J: TRBJ2-1
length: 14
D: -
CDR3: CASSLILVAGEQFF
DNA: TGTGCCAGCAGCTTGATACTAGTTGCAGGAGAGCAGTTCTTC

V: TRBV30
J: TRBJ1-3
length: 12
D: -
CDR3: CAWRSSGNTIYF
DNA: TGTGCCTGGAGGAGCTCTGGAAACACCATATATTTT

V: TRBV20-1
J: TRBJ2-1
length: 14
D: TRBD2
CDR3: CSAMGLAGYNEQFF
DNA: TGCAGTGCGATGGGACTAGCGGGTTACAATGAGCAGTTCTTC

V: TRBV27
J: TRBJ2-5
length: 16
D: TRBD2
CDR3: CASRRKTSGYQETQYF
DNA: TGTGCCAGCAGACGGAAGACTAGCGGGTACCAAGAGACCCAGTACTTC

V: TRBV20-1
J: TRBJ2-2
length: 11
D: -
CDR3: CSADRNGELFF
DNA: TGCAGTGCCGACAGGAACGGGGAGCTGTTTTTT

V: TRBV5-6
J: TRBJ2-6
length: 15
D: -
CDR3: CASSLGASGANVLTF
DNA: TGTGCCAGCAGCTTGGGTGCCTCTGGGGCCAACGTCCTGACTTTC

V: TRBV15
J: TRBJ2-6
length: 14
D: -
CDR3: CATSGGWGANVLTF
DNA: TGTGCCACCTCCGGAGGGTGGGGGGCCAACGTCCTGACTTTC

V: TRBV24-1
J: TRBJ1-2
length: 12
D: -
CDR3: CATSDPGDGYTF
DNA: TGTGCCACCAGTGATCCTGGGGATGGCTACACCTTC

V: TRBV6-1
J: TRBJ2-2
length: 12
D: -
CDR3: CASRKLTGELFF
DNA: TGTGCCAGCAGAAAACTGACCGGGGAGCTGTTTTTT

V: TRBV20-1
J: TRBJ2-7
length: 15
D: TRBD2
CDR3: CSARRGLAGYYEQYF
DNA: TGCAGTGCTAGGAGGGGACTAGCGGGATACTACGAGCAGTACTTC

V: TRBV11-2
J: TRBJ2-7
length: 15
D: TRBD1
CDR3: CASSLVGTGNYEQYF
DNA: TGTGCCAGCAGCTTAGTAGGGACAGGGAACTACGAGCAGTACTTC